A single sample is the source of the 26 T cell receptor beta chains below, sequenced in a study of blood T cell repertoires in COVID-19 (dated by TCRdb to 2018 to 2021). Library preparation used the immunoSEQ multiplex PCR assay. The table was pulled from immuneACCESS by TCRdb, which kept in-frame rearrangements only. Such tables lose some clones; where checked, under half of the loss comes from unresolved V genes, and the rest has no known cause. The sample has over 75,000 clones on record, nearly 90% of them singletons. The ten top clones hold about 5.2% of the sample. The sequenced material came from peripheral blood. Source of these receptors: a woman of 80 years or more with active COVID-19.

V and J are TRBV19 and TRBJ2-2, with D tentatively TRBD1 (5 bases). Germline V gene sequence: CDR1 LNHDA, CDR2 SQIVND (reference sequence). The CDR3 has 14 residues. V shed 5 bases and J shed 1 base, with 8 bases lying between them. CDR3 amino acids: CASSDDRNTGELFF. The CDR3 nucleotides read TGTGCCAGTAGTGACGACAGGAACACCGGGGAGCTGTTTTTT.

The rearrangement links TRBV29-1 to TRBJ2-7, with TRBD1 identical over 8 bases. This CDR3 region has 12 residues. Trimming took 5 bases from V and 3 from J; bases not matched to a gene: 3. The germline gives CDR1 SQVTM, CDR2 ANQGSEA. The CDR3 sequence: CSVLGQGYEQYF. CDR3 DNA sequence: TGCAGCGTTCTCGGACAGGGCTACGAGCAGTACTTC.

V and J are TRBV9 and TRBJ2-2; D not resolved. This CDR3 contains 12 residues. In germline, CDR1 is SGDLS, CDR2 YYNGEE. V lost 0 bases and J lost 6, with 3 bases in between. CDR3 region: CASSVAAGELFF. The CDR3 coding sequence is TGTGCCAGCAGCGTAGCAGCCGGGGAGCTGTTTTTT.

Only a few counts were recorded for this clone. This rearrangement joins TRBV9 to TRBJ1-2; D may be TRBD1 (5 bases). The germline V and J ends were trimmed by 3 bases and 2 bases, with 11 bases remaining between them. The CDR3 runs 14 residues. Germline lookup yields CDR1 SGDLS and CDR2 YYNGEE. CDR3 sequence (DNA): TGTGCCAGCAGCGCAGCGGGGGGGAACTATGGCTACACCTTC. Protein: CASSAAGGNYGYTF.

V gene TRBV19 combines with J gene TRBJ2-5; possibly TRBD1 for D (5 bases). The V end was cut by 3 bases, the J end by 4 bases, with 18 bases between. CDR3 length equals 16 residues. Germline CDR1 is LNHDA and CDR2 is SQIVND (reference sequence). The DNA for the CDR3 is TGTGCCAGTAGTATGGGCCCCTCCGACAGTCTAGAGACCCAGTACTTC. It translates to CASSMGPSDSLETQYF.

This clone was picked up one time. The chain has TRBV2 and TRBJ2-5; D call uncertain. The CDR3 has 12 amino acids. Trimming stripped 6 bases from V and 7 bases from J, with 12 bases between. Per the germline V gene, CDR1 is SNHLY and CDR2 is FYNNEI. The CDR3 here is CASRETVGTQYF. The CDR3 region has the DNA TGTGCCAGCAGGGAGACCGTGGGGACCCAGTACTTC.

V and J are TRBV5-1 and TRBJ1-1, with a possible D match to TRBD1 (5 bases). CDR3 size: 19 residues. Germline V lookup: CDR1 SGHRS, CDR2 YFSETQ. V lost 3 bases to trimming and J lost 0 bases, with 24 bases between them. CDR3 region: CASSSNSRTFGGVNTEAFF. The CDR3 coding sequence is TGCGCCAGCAGCTCGAACAGCAGAACCTTCGGAGGGGTGAACACTGAAGCTTTCTTT. Full variable domain (rest looked up from reference TRBV5-1 and TRBJ1-1): KAGVTQTPRYLIKTRGQQVTLSCSPISGHRSVSWYQQTPGQGLQFLFEYFSETQRNKGNFPGRFSGRQFSNSRSEMNVSTLELGDSALYLCASSSNSRTFGGVNTEAFFGQGTRLTVV.

This rearrangement joins TRBV28 to TRBJ2-7; possibly TRBD2 for D (6 bases). The CDR3 has 10 residues. From germline, CDR1 is MDHEN and CDR2 SYDVKM. With 11 bases removed from V and 9 bases from J, the gap between germline ends came to 14 bases. CDR3 amino acids: CASGGYRQYF. DNA of the CDR3: TGTGCCTCTGGGGGGTATCGGCAGTACTTC.

The CDR3 loop is CASSWTVANEQFF. CDR3 sequence (DNA): TGTGCCAGCTCGTGGACAGTAGCAAATGAGCAGTTCTTC. The chain links TRBV18 to TRBJ2-1; D may be TRBD1 (6 bases). The CDR3 extends over 13 amino acids. Germline V gives CDR1 KGHSH, CDR2 LQKENI. The V and J ends lost 6 bases and 7 bases respectively, with 13 bases between them.

J is TRBJ2-5 and V is TRBV12-5, with D possibly TRBD2 on 5 matching bases. Germline V gene sequence: CDR1 LGHNT, CDR2 FRNRAP. The V end lost 2 bases, the J end lost 3 bases, and 13 bases lay between the germline ends. The CDR3 is made up of 15 amino acids. The CDR3 spells CASGLSGFLKETQYF. CDR3 nucleotide sequence: TGTGCTAGTGGTTTGTCGGGATTCCTCAAAGAGACCCAGTACTTC.

The genes are TRBV6-5 and TRBJ2-2; 9 bases are a match to TRBD1. Germline V gene data show CDR1 as MNHEY and CDR2 as SVGAGI. CDR3 size: 15 residues. V lost 6 bases and J lost 1; bases outside the gene matches: 3. The CDR3: CASSLGQGNTGELFF. In DNA, the CDR3 is TGTGCCAGCAGCCTGGGACAGGGGAACACCGGGGAGCTGTTTTTT.

The chain combines TRBV7-3 with TRBJ2-4; 8 positions agree with TRBD1. Losses at the gene ends were 5 bases for V and 8 bases for J; bases not matched to a gene: 11. Germline CDR1 is SGHTA and CDR2 is FQGTGA. The CDR3 consists of 15 residues. DNA for the CDR3: TGTGCCAGCAGCCCCCTCGGACAGGGTTTGGACATTCAGTACTTC. Protein product: CASSPLGQGLDIQYF.

The chain recombines TRBV3-1 (or the pseudogene TRBV3-2) with TRBJ1-2; TRBD1 matches 10 bases. In germline, CDR1 is LGHDT, CDR2 YNNKEL (reference sequence). The CDR3 runs to 13 residues. The V gene end was trimmed by 2 bases and the J gene end by 8 bases; junction bases not matched to a gene: 2. CDR3 sequence (DNA): TGTGCCAGCAGCCAATGGGACAGGGGAGGCTACACCTTC. Protein sequence: CASSQWDRGGYTF.

This chain connects TRBV19 to TRBJ2-5; perhaps TRBD1 as D (6 bases). The CDR3 is 13 amino acids. V shed 5 bases and J shed 4 bases, with 11 bases lying between them. Germline values: CDR1 LNHDA, CDR2 SQIVND (reference sequence). In nucleotides, the CDR3 is TGTGCCAGTAGTGTGGGGGCTTTAGAGACCCAGTACTTC. The encoded protein is CASSVGALETQYF.

The chain is built from TRBV5-1 and TRBJ1-2; 7 nucleotides line up with TRBD1. J gave up 8 bases and V 4 bases, and 11 bases lay outside the gene matches. The germline V gene has CDR1 SGHRS and CDR2 YFSETQ. The CDR3 contains 14 residues. This CDR3 is CASSPDRRGRGYTF. DNA for the CDR3: TGCGCCAGCAGCCCGGACAGGAGGGGGAGGGGCTACACCTTC.

The genes are TRBV11-2 and TRBJ2-3; perhaps TRBD2 as D (6 bases). Trimming left V 2 bases short and J 7 bases short, with 22 bases between. The CDR3 is 17 amino acids. Germline CDR1 and CDR2: SGHAT and FQNNGV. The CDR3 is CASSLNSISGGTHTQYF. The CDR3 DNA follows: TGTGCCAGCAGCTTAAACTCGATTAGCGGAGGAACACATACGCAGTATTTT.

J is TRBJ2-3 and V is TRBV5-4; 10 positions agree with TRBD2. CDR3 length: 15 amino acids. CDR1 SGHNT and CDR2 YYREEE come from the germline V gene (reference sequence). V shed 10 bases, J shed 1 base, and the junction held 9 bases outside the gene matches. The CDR3 DNA reads TGTGCCCCTGCCACCGGGACTAGCGGCACAGATACGCAGTATTTT. Amino acids: CAPATGTSGTDTQYF. Combining the CDR3 with reference TRBV5-4 and TRBJ2-3 gives the whole variable domain ETGVTQSPTHLIKTRGQQVTLRCSSQSGHNTVSWYQQALGQGPQFIFQYYREEENGRGNFPPRFSGLQFPNYSSELNVNALELDDSALYLCAPATGTSGTDTQYFGPGTRLTVL.

The chain has TRBV4-1 and TRBJ2-3; no clear D gene. Germline V gene lookup returns CDR1 MGHRA and CDR2 YSYEKL. V lost 2 bases to trimming and J lost 4 bases, with 10 bases between them. This CDR3 has 14 amino acids. CDR3 residues: CASSQLAQPDTQYF. CDR3 DNA sequence: TGCGCCAGCAGCCAATTGGCACAACCAGATACGCAGTATTTT.

This chain joins TRBV5-1 and TRBJ2-1; 10 nucleotides line up with TRBD2. V gave up 0 bases and J gave up 6 bases; unmatched junction bases: 3. CDR1 is SGHRS and CDR2 is YFSETQ in the germline V gene. This CDR3 is 15 amino acids long. CDR3 protein: CASSLGSSGGNEQFF. The DNA of the CDR3 is TGCGCCAGCAGCTTGGGATCTAGCGGGGGCAATGAGCAGTTCTTC.

The genes are TRBV7-2 and TRBJ2-2, with a weak D call TRBD2 (5 bases). Germline loops: CDR1 SGHTA, CDR2 FQGNSA. V lost 1 base and J 5 bases, leaving 5 bases between the germline ends. The CDR3 consists of 13 residues. Here the CDR3 reads CASSLGRTGELFF. CDR3 DNA sequence: TGTGCCAGCAGCTTAGGGAGGACCGGGGAGCTGTTTTTT.

This clone appeared once. The chain combines TRBV10-3 with TRBJ2-7; D not resolved. Germline assignment: CDR1 ENHRY and CDR2 SYGVKD. This CDR3 region has 13 residues. V lost 4 bases and J lost 2, with 9 bases in between. CDR3 nucleotides: TGTGCCATCAGTGGAGAGGCTACCTACGAGCAGTACTTC. Its translation: CAISGEATYEQYF.

This clone was detected only once. This chain joins TRBV9 and TRBJ2-1; D possibly corresponds to TRBD2 (6 bases). The CDR3 spans 17 residues. Between the trimmed V and J ends, which lost 3 bases and 0 bases, there was a span of 16 bases. CDR1 is SGDLS, CDR2 YYNGEE, per germline. The CDR3 DNA reads as TGTGCCAGCAGCGCCGGCGGGGAGACGAGCTCCTACAATGAGCAGTTCTTC. Protein: CASSAGGETSSYNEQFF.

The chain couples TRBV6-5 to TRBJ1-1; 9 bases are a match to TRBD1. The J segment lost 1 base and the V segment lost 6 bases, leaving 6 bases of the junction unmatched. This CDR3 spans 15 amino acids. CDR1 MNHEY and CDR2 SVGAGI come from the germline V gene. Here the CDR3 DNA reads TGTGCCAGCAGACAGGGGGCGGTCAAGAACACTGAAGCTTTCTTT. It yields the protein CASRQGAVKNTEAFF.

The gene calls are TRBV5-4 and TRBJ2-5, with D perhaps TRBD2 (6 bases). Trimming took off 3 bases at V and 0 bases at J, with 12 bases between the two ends. This CDR3 contains 15 residues. Germline V CDR1 and CDR2: SGHNT, YYREEE (reference sequence). For the CDR3, the DNA is TGTGCCAGCAGCTACCCTGGGGGGTACCAAGAGACCCAGTACTTC. This sequence encodes CASSYPGGYQETQYF.

This clone showed up just a few times. The chain links TRBV30 to TRBJ2-7; maybe TRBD2 (5 bases). Germline-derived CDR1 and CDR2 are GTSNPN and SVGIG (reference sequence). The ends were cut back, 0 bases at V and 1 base at J, with 10 bases in the middle. CDR3 length: 14 amino acids. CDR3 bases: TGTGCCTGGAGTGTTCTAGCAGATTCCTACGAGCAGTACTTC. Its protein product is CAWSVLADSYEQYF.

This clone was picked up one time. V and J are TRBV6-1 and TRBJ2-1, with 12 bases lining up with TRBD2. V lost 3 bases, J lost 9 bases, and 6 bases stayed unmatched. Germline assignment: CDR1 MNHNS and CDR2 SASEGT. The CDR3 runs to 15 residues. CDR3 DNA: TGTGCCAGCAGTGACGGACTAGCGGGATTTGGTGAGCAGTTCTTC. Its protein is CASSDGLAGFGEQFF.